The sample holds a few counts of the clone carrying this T cell receptor (beta chain). Its antigen remains unknown. The sample comes from a study of T cell repertoires in cytomegalovirus infection. The wider study: CMV infection together with matching HLA type was indicated by public TCR beta signatures.

V was cut by 0 bases and J by 13 bases, with 15 bases left in between. Germline CDR1 is MNHEY and CDR2 is SMNVEV (reference sequence). This CDR3 spans 13 amino acids. Study results and limitations: Across the ex vivo response, the dominant clonotypes were HLA-C-restricted CMV-specific TCR beta clonotypes. CMV carriers with the relevant HLA were identified by cumulative public TCR beta family frequency.

TCRdb reprocessed the reads with MiXCR, giving one entry per CDR3 protein. The sample holds approximately 500,000 distinct CDR3 sequences, 16% seen once. The gene calls are TRBV27 and TRBJ2-5; possible D gene TRBD2, 6 bases. Sequencing input: CD8+ T cells from PBMCs. The clonotype comes from a human donor in good health (CMV status not recorded). Some clones in this sample may be carry-over from other donors' samples. CDR3 sequence (DNA): TGTGCCAGCAGTTTATCGGGCGGGGACCCCCCGTACTTC. Translated: CASSLSGGDPPYF.